The subject of this entry is one T cell receptor beta chain. This clonotype was counted ten times or more. Its antigen is not yet known. No qualities accompany the bases; no much larger clone lies one base away. These data originate in a study of naive and memory T cell subsets (dated by TCRdb to 2016 to 2017). Looking at the study overall: According to the figure summarizing the samples, there were 10 blood donors, 7 tuberculin skin test biopsies and 3 saline control biopsies. Usually PCR2 was run as a SYBR Green qPCR and stopped at a set threshold, although low-input samples could use end-point PCR (approximately 6 cycles) instead.

Summary of the overall study and its limitations: The potential sensitivity of the RNA-based method to TCR transcript changes with T cell activation and differentiation was acknowledged.

Receptor amplification or capture employed 5' RACE. The ligated cDNA was amplified in four rounds of PCR with nested alpha and beta constant region primers together with the SP2 primer. For the blood and skin samples, TCR RNA was reverse transcribed with SuperScript IV using primers for the alpha and beta constant regions. An oligonucleotide carrying the Illumina SP2 primer and a UMI was ligated to the 3' end of the cDNA by means of T4 RNA ligase 1. The 12-nucleotide UMI consisted of two random hexamers with an eight-base spacer between the hexamers to prevent hairpin formation. TCR alpha and beta chain libraries were processed separately from the second PCR onward, with dual indexing for multiplexing. After pooling, the indexed libraries were analyzed by capillary electrophoresis and sequenced on either an Illumina MiSeq or NextSeq. PhiX DNA at about 5-7% was spiked into libraries to increase base diversity and improve cluster recognition. As for how the authors treated the data: Demultiplexor extracted UMIs from read 2, combined them with read 1 TCR sequence, and split reads by sample indices. V and J genes and V-J junctions were identified by Decombinator, which gave every TCR a five-part identifier that included V and J deletions. Collapsinator used UMIs to correct sequencing errors and PCR amplification heterogeneity, producing a UMI-based abundance for each TCR. CDR3Translator turned identifiers into nucleotide sequence, translated the nucleotide sequence into amino acids, and pulled out CDR3 regions based on terminal motifs. After normalization to the amount of input RNA, error-corrected alpha and beta TCR counts from blood and skin were compared. TCRdb reprocessed the public reads (quality trimming at Q25 with fastp, clone calling with MiXCR) and kept in-frame beta chains. All rows with the same CDR3 protein become a single entry with the most common DNA and genes. V and J calls and clone size were set by TCRdb, not the authors. Recorded for this sample are more than 45,000 distinct CDR3 sequences; about 4.4% of them occurred a single time. Around 0.84% of the sample rests with the top ten.

Compared with germline, V lacks 3 bases and J lacks 1 base; bases without a gene match: 2. From the germline V gene (reference sequence), CDR1 is DFQATT and CDR2 is SNEGSKA. Counted from cysteine to phenylalanine, this CDR3 has 14 amino acids. Just the 42-base CDR3 DNA is kept, in frame starting at base 1. The study reported a robust and sensitive protocol to amplify, sequence and analyze TCRs, based on 3' ligation of a UMI-containing oligonucleotide to TCR cDNA. Whole blood analysis involved drawing around 2.7 ml of peripheral blood from adult healthy volunteers into Tempus tubes and then extracting RNA following the manufacturer's instructions. Total RNA, without cell sorting, was DNase treated with RQ1 DNase before reverse transcription, targeting 1 to 1000 ng input. To check how robust the pipeline was in samples where T cells make up a minority population, libraries were built from skin biopsies and whole blood.

This clonotype was obtained from a female donor in good health. The V and J segments used are TRBV20-1 and TRBJ2-4; 8 central bases correspond to TRBD2. The bases are TGCAGTGCTAGCGCTAGCGGGGCCAAAAACATTCAGTACTTC. Its protein product is CSASASGAKNIQYF.